This T cell receptor beta chain was captured in a study of T cells after yellow fever vaccination. Whole-study results and caveats: It was a small share of clonotypes that appeared in both CD4 and CD8 compartments. Booster samples showed a return of most primary-vaccination clones (roughly 96% CD4, over 70% CD8). There was a possibility that FACS-sorted repertoires contained abundant clonotypes contaminating from the bulk population.

UMIs and a universal primer site were added when TCR cDNA was made by 5'RACE template switching. MiXCR, run by TCRdb on the 5' RACE reads, gives a single entry per CDR3 protein. The sample lists 450,000 to 550,000 distinct CDR3 sequences, roughly a fifth occurring once. The V and J ends lost 7 bases and 4 bases respectively, with 16 bases between them. Germline assignment: CDR1 SEHNR and CDR2 FQNEAQ (reference sequence). The CDR3 is 14 amino acids. The sample holds a few counts of this clonotype. Its matching antigen is unknown. The TCR comes from a man aged 30 to 39 who received the YFV17D yellow fever vaccine. The gene calls are TRBV7-9 and TRBJ1-2, with D perhaps matching TRBD1 (5 bases). The sequencing used PBMCs, collected 15 days after the yellow fever booster vaccination. The DNA of the CDR3 is TGTGCCAGCAACCGGGCAGGGTCAGGCTATGGCTACACCTTC. Translation: CASNRAGSGYGYTF.